The following is a T cell receptor (beta chain) sequence with its context. Its cognate antigen is unknown. This specimen belongs to a study of CD8 T cells in Susac syndrome. Notes on the study in general: The CD4+ T cell repertoires of Susac syndrome were found to show no clonal expansion.

Germline lookup yields CDR1 LGHNT and CDR2 FRNRAP. V lost 9 bases and J lost 1, with 6 bases in between. This CDR3 is 11 amino acids long. Random-hexamer reverse transcription was applied to 0.5 to 1 ug RNA. TCRdb itself ran the immunoSEQ multiplex PCR reads through MiXCR, one entry per CDR3 protein. The table lists 95,000 to 150,000 distinct CDR3 sequences, roughly 95% of them singletons. The T cells that were sequenced for TCR beta were CD8+ and CD4+ cells from blood. The TCR was taken from a human donor with Susac syndrome. The V call is TRBV12-5, the J call TRBJ2-5; D uncertain. What was sequenced was CD4+ T cells from PBMCs. The CDR3 is CASRSQETQYF. Here the CDR3 DNA reads TGTGCTAGCAGGAGCCAAGAGACCCAGTACTTC.